Listed here is a single T cell receptor beta chain. Its target is unknown. This sample was included in a study of T cell responses to AZD1222 COVID-19 vaccine. This CDR3 spans 16 amino acids. V was clipped by 3 bases and J by 6 bases, with 17 bases between them. The V gene's germline CDR1 is SEHNR and CDR2 FQNEAQ (reference sequence). General observations from the study: Receipt of two AZD1222 doses was followed by a rise in Spike-specific TCR breadth and depth. Only a handful of AZD1222 recipients, five to seven in all, had baseline seropositivity.

Generated by immunoSEQ multiplex PCR, the TCRdb table keeps only in-frame clones and is missing some. The data hold roughly 120,000 clones, with about 91% observed a single time. This sequence was found in an adult in good health. This chain links TRBV7-9 with TRBJ1-4, with D possibly being TRBD1 (5 bases). The sample was peripheral blood, taken on day 0 of AZD1222 vaccination. The CDR3 sequence is CASSFYEGGVYEKLFF. For the CDR3, the DNA is TGTGCCAGCAGCTTTTATGAGGGAGGGGTTTATGAAAAACTGTTTTTT.